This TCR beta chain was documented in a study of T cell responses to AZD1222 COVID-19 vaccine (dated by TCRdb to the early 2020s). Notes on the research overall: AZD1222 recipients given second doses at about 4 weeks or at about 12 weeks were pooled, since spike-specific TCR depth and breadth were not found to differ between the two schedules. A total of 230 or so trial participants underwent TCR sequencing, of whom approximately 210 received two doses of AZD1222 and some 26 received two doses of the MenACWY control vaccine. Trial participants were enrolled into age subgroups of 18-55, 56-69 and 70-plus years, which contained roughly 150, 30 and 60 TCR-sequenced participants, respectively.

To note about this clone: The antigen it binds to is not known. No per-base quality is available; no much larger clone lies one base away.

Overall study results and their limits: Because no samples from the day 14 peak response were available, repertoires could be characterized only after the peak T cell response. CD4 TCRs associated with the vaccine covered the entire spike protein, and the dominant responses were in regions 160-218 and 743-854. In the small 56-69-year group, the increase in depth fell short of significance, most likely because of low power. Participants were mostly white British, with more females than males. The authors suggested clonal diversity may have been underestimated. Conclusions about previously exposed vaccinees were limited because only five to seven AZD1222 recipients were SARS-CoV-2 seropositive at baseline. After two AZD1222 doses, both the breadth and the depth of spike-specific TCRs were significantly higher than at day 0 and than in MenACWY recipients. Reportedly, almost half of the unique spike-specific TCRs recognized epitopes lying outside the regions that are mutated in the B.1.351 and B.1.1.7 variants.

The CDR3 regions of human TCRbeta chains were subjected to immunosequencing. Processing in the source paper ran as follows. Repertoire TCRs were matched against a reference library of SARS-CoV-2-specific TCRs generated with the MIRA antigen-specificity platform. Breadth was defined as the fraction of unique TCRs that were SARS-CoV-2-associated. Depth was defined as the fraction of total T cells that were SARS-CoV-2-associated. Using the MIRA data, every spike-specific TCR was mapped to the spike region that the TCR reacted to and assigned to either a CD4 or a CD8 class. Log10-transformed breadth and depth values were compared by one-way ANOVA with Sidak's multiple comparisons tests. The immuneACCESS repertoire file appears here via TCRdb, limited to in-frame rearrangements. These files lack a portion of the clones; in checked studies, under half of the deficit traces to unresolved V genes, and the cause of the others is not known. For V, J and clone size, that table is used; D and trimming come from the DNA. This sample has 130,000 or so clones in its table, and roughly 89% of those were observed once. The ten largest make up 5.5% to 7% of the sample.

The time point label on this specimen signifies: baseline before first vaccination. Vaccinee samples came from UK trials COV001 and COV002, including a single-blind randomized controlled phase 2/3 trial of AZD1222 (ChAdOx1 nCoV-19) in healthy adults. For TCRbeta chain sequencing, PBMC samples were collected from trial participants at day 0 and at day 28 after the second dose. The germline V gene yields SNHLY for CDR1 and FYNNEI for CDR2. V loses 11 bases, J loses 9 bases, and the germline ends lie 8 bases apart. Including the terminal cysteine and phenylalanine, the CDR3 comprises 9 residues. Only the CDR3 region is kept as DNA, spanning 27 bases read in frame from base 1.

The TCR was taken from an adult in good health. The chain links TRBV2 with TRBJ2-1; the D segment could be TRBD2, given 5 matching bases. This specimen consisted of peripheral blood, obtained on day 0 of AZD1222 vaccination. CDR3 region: CAFGVEQFF. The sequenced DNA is TGTGCCTTCGGGGTTGAGCAGTTCTTC.